This TCR beta chain is drawn from a study of T cells in narcolepsy. Study-level background: Healthy controls were enrolled alongside patients with narcolepsy type 1 or type 2. Study results and limitations: Reportedly, autoreactive clonotypes were serially detected in patients' blood but not controls'.

Germline V lookup: CDR1 SEHNR, CDR2 FQNEAQ (reference sequence). This CDR3 has 12 amino acids. Trimming shortened V by 3 bases and J by 7 bases, and 7 bases separated the two germline ends. In the case of this clone: Its antigen is not identified.

Here immunoSEQ multiplex PCR was the method, and the copy in TCRdb shows in-frame clones only, minus some. The sample holds tens of thousands of clones; 85% are singletons and the top ten take roughly 10%. The rearrangement uses TRBV7-9 and TRBJ1-3, with D perhaps matching TRBD1 (5 bases). The source of this sequence is a human donor in good health. Source material: memory (CD45RA-) CD4+ T cells from blood. For the CDR3, the DNA is TGTGCCAGCAGCTTCGAGGGGAACACCATATATTTT. As protein: CASSFEGNTIYF. The entire variable domain, with the rest obtained from reference TRBV7-9 and TRBJ1-3, is as follows: DTGVSQNPRHKITKRGQNVTFRCDPISEHNRLYWYRQTLGQGPEFLTYFQNEAQLEKSRLLSDRFSAERPKGSFSTLEIQRTEQGDSAMYLCASSFEGNTIYFGEGSWLTVV.